This T cell receptor (beta chain) appears in the sequencing data of a study of CD8 T cells in ankylosing spondylitis. This CDR3 spans 12 amino acids. The V and J ends lost 5 bases and 8 bases, in that order; junction bases with no gene match: 7. CDR1 SQVTM and CDR2 ANQGSEA come from the germline V gene. Preparation of TCR beta libraries was done by quantitative 5'-RACE with molecular barcodes. TCRdb processed the 5' RACE reads anew with MiXCR; each CDR3 protein has one entry. The table records about 240,000 distinct CDR3 sequences, over 8.5% of them present only once. This clonotype was seen many times.

The chain is built from TRBV29-1 and TRBJ1-2, with TRBD1 matching 8 bases. The sequencing input was blood, either unsorted or a sorted T cell fraction (not recorded which). This TCR was recovered from a male donor with ankylosing spondylitis or in good health (not recorded which). The CDR3 region has the DNA TGCAGCGTTTTCGGACAGGGAGGAGGCTACACCTTC. It translates to CSVFGQGGGYTF.